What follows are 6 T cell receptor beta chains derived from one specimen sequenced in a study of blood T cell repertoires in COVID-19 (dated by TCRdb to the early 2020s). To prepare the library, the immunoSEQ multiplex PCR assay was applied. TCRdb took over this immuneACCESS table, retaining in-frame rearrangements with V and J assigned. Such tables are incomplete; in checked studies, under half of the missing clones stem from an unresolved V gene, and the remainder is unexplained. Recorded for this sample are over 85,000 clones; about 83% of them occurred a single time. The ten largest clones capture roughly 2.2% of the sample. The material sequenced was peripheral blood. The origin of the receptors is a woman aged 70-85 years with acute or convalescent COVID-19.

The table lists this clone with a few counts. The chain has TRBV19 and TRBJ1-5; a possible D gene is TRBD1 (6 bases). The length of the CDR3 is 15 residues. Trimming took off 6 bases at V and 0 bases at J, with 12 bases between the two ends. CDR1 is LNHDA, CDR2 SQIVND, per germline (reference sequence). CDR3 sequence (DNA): TGTGCCAGTAGCCCCGGACAGAATAGCAATCAGCCCCAGCATTTT. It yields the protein CASSPGQNSNQPQHF.

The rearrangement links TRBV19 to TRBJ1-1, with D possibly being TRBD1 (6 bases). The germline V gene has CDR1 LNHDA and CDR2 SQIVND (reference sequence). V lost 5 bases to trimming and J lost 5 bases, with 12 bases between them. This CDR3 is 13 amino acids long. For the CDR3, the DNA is TGTGCCAGTAGTGTAAACAGGGTAACTGAAGCTTTCTTT. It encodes CASSVNRVTEAFF. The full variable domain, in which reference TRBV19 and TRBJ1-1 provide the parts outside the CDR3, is DGGITQSPKYLFRKEGQNVTLSCEQNLNHDAMYWYRQDPGQGLRLIYYSQIVNDFQKGDIAEGYSVSREKKESFPLTVTSAQKNPTAFYLCASSVNRVTEAFFGQGTRLTVV.

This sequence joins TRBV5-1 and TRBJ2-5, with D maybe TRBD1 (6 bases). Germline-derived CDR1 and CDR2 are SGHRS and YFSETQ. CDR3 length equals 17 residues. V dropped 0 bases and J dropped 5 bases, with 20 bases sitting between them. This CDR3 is CASSLAVGAEILETQYF. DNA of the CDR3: TGCGCCAGCAGCTTGGCAGTGGGGGCCGAGATTCTCGAGACCCAGTACTTC. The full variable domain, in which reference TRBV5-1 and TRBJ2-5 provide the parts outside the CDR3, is KAGVTQTPRYLIKTRGQQVTLSCSPISGHRSVSWYQQTPGQGLQFLFEYFSETQRNKGNFPGRFSGRQFSNSRSEMNVSTLELGDSALYLCASSLAVGAEILETQYFGPGTRLLVL.

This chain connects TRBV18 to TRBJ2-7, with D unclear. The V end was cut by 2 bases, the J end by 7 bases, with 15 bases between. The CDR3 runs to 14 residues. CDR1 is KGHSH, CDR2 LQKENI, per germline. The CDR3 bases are TGTGCCAGCTCACCATCCGAGGTCGAATCGGAGCAGTACTTC. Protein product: CASSPSEVESEQYF.

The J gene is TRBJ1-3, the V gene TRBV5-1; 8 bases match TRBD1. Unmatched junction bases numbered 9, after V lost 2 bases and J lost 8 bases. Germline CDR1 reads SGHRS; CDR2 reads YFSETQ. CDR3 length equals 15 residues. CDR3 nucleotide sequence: TGCGCCAGCAGCTTTAATACAGGGGGTACTTACACCATATATTTT. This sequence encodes CASSFNTGGTYTIYF.

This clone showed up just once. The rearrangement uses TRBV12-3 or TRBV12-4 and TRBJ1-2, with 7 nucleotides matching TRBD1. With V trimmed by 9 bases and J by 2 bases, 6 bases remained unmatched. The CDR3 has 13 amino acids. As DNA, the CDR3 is TGTGCCAGTACGACAGGGCCCAACTATGGCTACACCTTC. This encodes CASTTGPNYGYTF.